These 9 T cell receptor beta chains were all obtained from the same sample, sequenced in a study of blood T cell repertoires in COVID-19. The table came from immunoSEQ multiplex PCR; TCRdb's copy has only in-frame clones and leaves some out. The repertoire holds some 400,000 clones, with roughly nine tenths as singletons. Sequenced: PBMCs or T cells enriched from blood (not recorded which). The receptors here all came from a man aged 30 to 39 who had recovered from COVID-19.

The genes are TRBV5-4 and TRBJ1-1, with TRBD1 as a possible D gene (6 bases). This CDR3 is built from 14 residues. With 4 bases removed from V and 1 base from J, the gap between germline ends came to 11 bases. Looked up from germline, CDR1 is SGHNT and CDR2 is YYREEE (reference sequence). The CDR3 loop is CASSPGQQNTEAFF. The CDR3 bases are TGTGCCAGCAGCCCCGGACAGCAGAACACTGAAGCTTTCTTT.

The chain has TRBV10-2 and TRBJ2-3, with TRBD2 matching over 11 bases. Germline V gives CDR1 WSHSY, CDR2 SAAADI. The V gene end was trimmed by 4 bases and the J gene end by 6 bases; junction bases not matched to a gene: 12. CDR3 length equals 17 residues. DNA of the CDR3: TGCGCCAGCAGTGTTGGGACTAGCGGTTACCTAGCTGATACGCAGTATTTT. Its protein is CASSVGTSGYLADTQYF.

V and J are TRBV12-5 and TRBJ2-3; 9 bases match TRBD2. Germline V gene sequence: CDR1 LGHNT, CDR2 FRNRAP. The CDR3 extends over 17 amino acids. Trimming at V came to 6 bases and at J to 6 bases, leaving 16 bases not matched to a gene. CDR3 nucleotide sequence: TGTGCTAGTGGAATGGGGCTAGCGGGAATAAAGGCGGATACGCAGTATTTT. Protein product: CASGMGLAGIKADTQYF.

Remarks on this clone: Additional DNA sequences in this sample encode the identical CDR3. The gene calls are TRBV24-1 and TRBJ2-2; 10 nucleotides match TRBD2. The CDR3 runs 15 residues. V lost 4 bases, J lost 5 bases, and 3 bases stayed unmatched. Germline V CDR1 and CDR2: KGHDR, SFDVKD. The CDR3 DNA reads as TGTGCCACCAGTGACCTAGCGGGAGATACCGGGGAGCTGTTTTTT. Translating gives CATSDLAGDTGELFF.

This rearrangement joins TRBV12-5 to TRBJ1-3; D is undetermined. The CDR3 is made up of 13 amino acids. V lost 8 bases, J lost 1 base, and 9 bases lay in between. Germline V gene lookup returns CDR1 LGHNT and CDR2 FRNRAP. The CDR3 sequence is CASFLGSGNTIYF. CDR3 nucleotide sequence: TGTGCTAGTTTTCTCGGTTCTGGAAACACCATATATTTT.

The CDR3 region is CASSSTPSGLAGRTGELFF. In DNA form, the CDR3 reads TGTGCCAGCAGCTCCACCCCTAGTGGACTAGCGGGGCGAACCGGGGAGCTGTTTTTT. The rearrangement links TRBV7-2 to TRBJ2-2, with 12 bases matching TRBD2. The CDR3 contains 19 residues. Looked up from germline, CDR1 is SGHTA and CDR2 is FQGNSA. V gave up 4 bases and J gave up 5 bases; unmatched junction bases: 14.

The chain carries TRBV5-1 and TRBJ1-2; D unresolved. Looked up from germline, CDR1 is SGHRS and CDR2 is YFSETQ. V was pared by 1 base and J by 0 bases, with 7 bases between. This CDR3 contains 14 residues. The CDR3: CASSLSSANYGYTF. CDR3 nucleotide sequence: TGCGCCAGCAGCTTGTCCTCAGCTAACTATGGCTACACCTTC.

The genes are TRBV5-8 and TRBJ1-1, with D hard to call. The length of the CDR3 is 15 residues. V lost 3 bases and J lost 1, with 13 bases in between. The V gene's germline CDR1 is SGHTS and CDR2 YDEGEE. This CDR3 reads CASSYRPNGNTEAFF. The DNA of the CDR3 is TGTGCCAGCAGCTACAGACCGAATGGGAACACTGAAGCTTTCTTT.

The chain is built from TRBV28 and TRBJ1-5; TRBD1 matches 8 bases. Germline CDR1 is MDHEN and CDR2 is SYDVKM. This CDR3 comprises 17 residues. Losses at the gene ends were 7 bases for V and 1 base for J; bases not matched to a gene: 12. The CDR3 sequence is CASKLTGGTRSNQPQHF. CDR3 DNA sequence: TGTGCCAGCAAATTAACAGGGGGGACGAGGAGCAATCAGCCCCAGCATTTT.